This T cell receptor (beta chain) derives from a study of patients and donors after allogeneic stem cell transplantation. This clonotype has more than one count but fewer than ten. One entry per CDR3 protein results from TCRdb running MiXCR on the RT-PCR reads. Among about 960,000 distinct CDR3 sequences listed, roughly 17% were seen once. V was cut by 6 bases and J by 0 bases, with 14 bases left in between. The CDR3 contains 15 residues. The V gene's germline CDR1 is DFQATT and CDR2 SNEGSKA (reference sequence). Sequenced: blood, either unsorted or a sorted T cell fraction (not recorded which). This receptor was identified in a human donor who was either an allogeneic HSCT recipient or a stem cell or donor lymphocyte infusion donor (not recorded which). It is not recorded whose cells these are; they may come from a transplant donor. This chain links TRBV20-1 with TRBJ1-4; D may be TRBD1 (5 bases). CDR3 region: CSAVRGLATNEKLFF. Here the CDR3 DNA reads TGCAGTGCCGTCCGGGGCCTTGCAACTAATGAAAAACTGTTTTTT.